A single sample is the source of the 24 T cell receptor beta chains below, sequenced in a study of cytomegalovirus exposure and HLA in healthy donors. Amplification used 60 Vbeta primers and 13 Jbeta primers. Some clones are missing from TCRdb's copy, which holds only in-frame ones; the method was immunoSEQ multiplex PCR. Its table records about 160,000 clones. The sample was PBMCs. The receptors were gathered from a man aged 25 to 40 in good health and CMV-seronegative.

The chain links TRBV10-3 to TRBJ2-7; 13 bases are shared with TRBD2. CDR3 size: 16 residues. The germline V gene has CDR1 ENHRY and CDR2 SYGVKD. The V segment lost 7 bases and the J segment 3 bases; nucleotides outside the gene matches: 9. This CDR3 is CAINPLAGGPVYEQYF. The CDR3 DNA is TGTGCCATCAATCCACTAGCGGGAGGGCCGGTCTACGAGCAGTACTTC.

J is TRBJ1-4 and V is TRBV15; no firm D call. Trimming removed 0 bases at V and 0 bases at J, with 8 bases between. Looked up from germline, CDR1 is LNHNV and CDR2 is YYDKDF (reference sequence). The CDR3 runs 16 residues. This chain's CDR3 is CATSRDRGSTNEKLFF. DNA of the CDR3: TGTGCCACCAGCAGAGACCGAGGATCAACTAATGAAAAACTGTTTTTT.

The CDR3 region is CARTDITFTDTQYF. The CDR3 region has the DNA TGTGCCAGAACGGACATAACCTTCACAGATACGCAGTATTTT. This chain links TRBV11-3 with TRBJ2-3; D is possibly TRBD1 (5 bases). The germline V gene encodes CDR1 SGHNT and CDR2 YENEEA. This CDR3 region has 14 residues. The V gene lost 9 bases and the J gene lost 2 bases, with 15 bases spanning the gap.

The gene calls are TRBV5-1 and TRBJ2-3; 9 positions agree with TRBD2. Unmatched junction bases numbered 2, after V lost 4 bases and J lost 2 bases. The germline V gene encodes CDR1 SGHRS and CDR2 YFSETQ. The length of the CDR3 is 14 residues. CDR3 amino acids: CASSLAGTTDTQYF. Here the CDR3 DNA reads TGCGCCAGCAGCCTAGCGGGAACCACAGATACGCAGTATTTT. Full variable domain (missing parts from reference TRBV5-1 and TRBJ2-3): KAGVTQTPRYLIKTRGQQVTLSCSPISGHRSVSWYQQTPGQGLQFLFEYFSETQRNKGNFPGRFSGRQFSNSRSEMNVSTLELGDSALYLCASSLAGTTDTQYFGPGTRLTVL.

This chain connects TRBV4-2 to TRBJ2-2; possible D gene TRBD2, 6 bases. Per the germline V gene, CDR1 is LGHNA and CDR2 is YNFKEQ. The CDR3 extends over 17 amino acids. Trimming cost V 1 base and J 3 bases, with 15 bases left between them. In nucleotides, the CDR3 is TGTGCCAGCAGCCAAGGACGACGTGGCGGGGACACCGGGGAGCTGTTTTTT. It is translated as CASSQGRRGGDTGELFF.

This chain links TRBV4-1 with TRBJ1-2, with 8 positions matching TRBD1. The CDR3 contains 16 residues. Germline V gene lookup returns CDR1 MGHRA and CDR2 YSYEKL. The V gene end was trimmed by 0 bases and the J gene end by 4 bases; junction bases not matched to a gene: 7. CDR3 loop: CASSQDGGQGLYGYTF. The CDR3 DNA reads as TGCGCCAGCAGCCAAGATGGAGGACAGGGACTCTATGGCTACACCTTC.

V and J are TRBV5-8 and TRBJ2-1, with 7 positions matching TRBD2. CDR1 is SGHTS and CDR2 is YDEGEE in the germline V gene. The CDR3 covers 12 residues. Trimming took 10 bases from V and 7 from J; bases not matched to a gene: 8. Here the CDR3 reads CALGRDGNEQFF. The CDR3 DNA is TGTGCCTTGGGGAGGGATGGTAATGAGCAGTTCTTC.

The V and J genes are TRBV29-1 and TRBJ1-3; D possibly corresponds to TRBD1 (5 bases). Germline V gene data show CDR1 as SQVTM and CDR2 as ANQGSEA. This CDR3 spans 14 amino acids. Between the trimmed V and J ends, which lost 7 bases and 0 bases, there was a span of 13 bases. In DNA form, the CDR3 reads TGCAGCGCCTACGGACAAAACTCTGGAAACACCATATATTTT. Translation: CSAYGQNSGNTIYF.

The CDR3 DNA sequence: TGTGCCAGCAGCGTTCAACTAGGGTACGAGCAGTACTTC. This sequence encodes CASSVQLGYEQYF. The chain combines TRBV9 with TRBJ2-7; D may be TRBD2 (5 bases). The CDR3 runs 13 residues. V dropped 2 bases and J dropped 4 bases, with 10 bases sitting between them. Per germline, CDR1 SGDLS and CDR2 YYNGEE.

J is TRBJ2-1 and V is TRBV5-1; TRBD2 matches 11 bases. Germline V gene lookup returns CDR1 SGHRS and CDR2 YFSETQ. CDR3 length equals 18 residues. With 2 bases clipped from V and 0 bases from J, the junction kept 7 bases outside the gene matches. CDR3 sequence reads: CASSFGLAGRSSYNEQFF. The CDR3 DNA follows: TGCGCCAGCAGCTTTGGACTAGCGGGCAGGAGCTCCTACAATGAGCAGTTCTTC.

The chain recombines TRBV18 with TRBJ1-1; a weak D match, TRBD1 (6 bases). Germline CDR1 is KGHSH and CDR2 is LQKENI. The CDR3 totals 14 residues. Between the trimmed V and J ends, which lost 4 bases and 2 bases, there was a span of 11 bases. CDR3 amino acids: CASSLGQTNTEAFF. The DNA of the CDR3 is TGTGCCAGCTCACTCGGACAGACAAACACTGAAGCTTTCTTT. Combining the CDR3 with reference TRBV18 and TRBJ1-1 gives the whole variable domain NAGVMQNPRHLVRRRGQEARLRCSPMKGHSHVYWYRQLPEEGLKFMVYLQKENIIDESGMPKERFSAEFPKEGPSILRIQQVVRGDSAAYFCASSLGQTNTEAFFGQGTRLTVV.

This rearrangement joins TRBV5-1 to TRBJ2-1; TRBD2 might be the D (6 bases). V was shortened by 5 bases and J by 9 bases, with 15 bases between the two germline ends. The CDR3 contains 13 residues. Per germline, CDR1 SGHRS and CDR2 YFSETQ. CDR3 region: CASRLARSREQFF. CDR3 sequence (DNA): TGCGCCAGCAGACTAGCAAGAAGTCGTGAGCAGTTCTTC.

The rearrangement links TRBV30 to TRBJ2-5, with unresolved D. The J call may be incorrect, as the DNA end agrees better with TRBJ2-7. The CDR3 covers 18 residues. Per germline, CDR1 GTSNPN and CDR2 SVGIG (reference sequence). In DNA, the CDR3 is TGTGCCTGGAGTGTAAGGATTTTCGAGACTTCCACCTACTACGAGCAGTACTTC. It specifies CAWSVRIFETSTYYEQYF.

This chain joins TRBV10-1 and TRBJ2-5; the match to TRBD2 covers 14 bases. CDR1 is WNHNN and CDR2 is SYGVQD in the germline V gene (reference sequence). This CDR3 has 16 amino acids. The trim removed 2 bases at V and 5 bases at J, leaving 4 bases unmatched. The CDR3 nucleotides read TGCGCCAGCAGTGAGGGGGGACTAGCGGGGGCGGAGACCCAGTACTTC. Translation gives CASSEGGLAGAETQYF.

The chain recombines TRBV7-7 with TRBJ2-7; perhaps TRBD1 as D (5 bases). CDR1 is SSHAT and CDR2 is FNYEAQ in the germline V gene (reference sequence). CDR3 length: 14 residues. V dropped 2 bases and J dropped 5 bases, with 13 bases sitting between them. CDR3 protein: CASSLPGIVNEQYF. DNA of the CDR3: TGTGCCAGCAGCTTACCAGGGATCGTCAACGAGCAGTACTTC.

The DNA for the CDR3 is TGTGCCAGGCTTTCCAGGGGACACACCTTC. It yields the protein CARLSRGHTF. The genes are TRBV19 and TRBJ1-2, with a weak D call TRBD1 (6 bases). V shed 9 bases and J shed 12 bases, with 14 bases lying between them. The CDR3 is 10 amino acids. Germline CDR1 is LNHDA and CDR2 is SQIVND (reference sequence). The full variable domain, in which reference TRBV19 and TRBJ1-2 provide the parts outside the CDR3, is DGGITQSPKYLFRKEGQNVTLSCEQNLNHDAMYWYRQDPGQGLRLIYYSQIVNDFQKGDIAEGYSVSREKKESFPLTVTSAQKNPTAFYLCARLSRGHTFGSGTRLTVV.

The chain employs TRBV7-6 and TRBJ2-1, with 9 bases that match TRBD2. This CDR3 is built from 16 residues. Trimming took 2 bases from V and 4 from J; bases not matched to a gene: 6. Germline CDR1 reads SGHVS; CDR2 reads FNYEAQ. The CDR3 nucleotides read TGTGCCAGCAGCTTACGGACTAGCGAGATTTACAATGAGCAGTTCTTC. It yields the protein CASSLRTSEIYNEQFF.

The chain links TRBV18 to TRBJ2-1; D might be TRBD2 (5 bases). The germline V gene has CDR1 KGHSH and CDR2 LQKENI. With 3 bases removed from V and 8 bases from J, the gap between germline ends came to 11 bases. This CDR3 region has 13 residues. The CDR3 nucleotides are TGTGCCAGCTCACCCGGGATTGAGGATGAGCAGTTCTTC. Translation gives CASSPGIEDEQFF.

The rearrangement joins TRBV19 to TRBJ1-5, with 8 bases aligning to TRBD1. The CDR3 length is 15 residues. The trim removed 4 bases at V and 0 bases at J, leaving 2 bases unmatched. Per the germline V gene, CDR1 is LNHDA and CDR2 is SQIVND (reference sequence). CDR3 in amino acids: CASSRGQDSNQPQHF. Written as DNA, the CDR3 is TGTGCCAGTAGTAGGGGACAGGATAGCAATCAGCCCCAGCATTTT.

The CDR3 sequence is CASSSQGIDTQYF. The DNA for the CDR3 is TGTGCCAGCAGCTCACAGGGGATAGATACGCAGTATTTT. The V gene is TRBV11-2, the J gene TRBJ2-3; 7 bases map to TRBD1. There are 13 residues in the CDR3. CDR1 and CDR2 (germline): SGHAT, FQNNGV. The V gene end was trimmed by 4 bases and the J gene end by 5 bases; junction bases not matched to a gene: 3.

This CDR3 reads CASSLASGNDYEQYF. The CDR3 DNA is TGCGCCAGCAGCCTGGCTAGCGGGAATGACTACGAGCAGTACTTC. V and J are TRBV5-1 and TRBJ2-7; 9 nucleotides agree with TRBD2. Trimming at V came to 4 bases and at J to 3 bases, leaving 8 bases not matched to a gene. CDR1 and CDR2 (germline): SGHRS, YFSETQ. CDR3 length: 15 residues.

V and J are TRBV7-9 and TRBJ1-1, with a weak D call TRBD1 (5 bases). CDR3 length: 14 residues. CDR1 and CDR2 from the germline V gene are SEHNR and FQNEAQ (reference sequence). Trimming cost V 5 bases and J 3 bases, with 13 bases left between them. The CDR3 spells CASSGRRGYTEAFF. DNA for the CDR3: TGTGCCAGCAGCGGCCGTCGGGGGTACACTGAAGCTTTCTTT.

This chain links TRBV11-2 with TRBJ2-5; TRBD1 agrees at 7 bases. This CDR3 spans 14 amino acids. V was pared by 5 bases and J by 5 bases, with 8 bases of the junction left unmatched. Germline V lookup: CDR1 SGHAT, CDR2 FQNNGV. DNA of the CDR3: TGTGCCAGCAGCCCTAACAGGGGTTGGGAGACCCAGTACTTC. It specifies CASSPNRGWETQYF.

CDR3 DNA sequence: TGTGCCAGCAGCTGGGACATCGTCTCCTACGAGCAGTACTTC. Translated: CASSWDIVSYEQYF. The chain combines TRBV11-2 with TRBJ2-7, with TRBD1 as a possible D gene (6 bases). V was cut by 4 bases and J by 0 bases, with 10 bases left in between. Looked up from germline, CDR1 is SGHAT and CDR2 is FQNNGV. The CDR3 runs to 14 residues. The variable domain in full, completed from reference TRBV11-2 and TRBJ2-7, reads EAGVAQSPRYKIIEKRQSVAFWCNPISGHATLYWYQQILGQGPKLLIQFQNNGVVDDSQLPKDRFSAERLKGVDSTLKIQPAKLEDSAVYLCASSWDIVSYEQYFGPGTRLTVT.